The present entry profiles one T cell receptor (beta chain) with its context. The source of the sample is a study of blood T cell repertoires in COVID-19. V was shortened by 6 bases and J by 2 bases, with 14 bases between the two germline ends. CDR1 is SQVTM and CDR2 is ANQGSEA in the germline V gene. CDR3 size: 13 residues. Original processing methods: Reference gene primers were amplified, and this amplification served to estimate nucleated cell counts. Some clones are missing from TCRdb's copy, which holds only in-frame ones; the method was immunoSEQ multiplex PCR. V and J calls and clone size are those listed in that table; D and trimming were worked out from the DNA. This repertoire shows more than 95,000 clones, 90% to 95% found once; its top ten account for 5% to 6.5%.

The sequenced sample was peripheral blood. This receptor was obtained from a human donor in a cohort sampled during active COVID-19. This sequence joins TRBV29-1 and TRBJ2-7; D gene ambiguous. CDR3 bases: TGCAGCGTCCTCAGGCCCCTAACCTACGAGCAGTACTTC. Translated: CSVLRPLTYEQYF.